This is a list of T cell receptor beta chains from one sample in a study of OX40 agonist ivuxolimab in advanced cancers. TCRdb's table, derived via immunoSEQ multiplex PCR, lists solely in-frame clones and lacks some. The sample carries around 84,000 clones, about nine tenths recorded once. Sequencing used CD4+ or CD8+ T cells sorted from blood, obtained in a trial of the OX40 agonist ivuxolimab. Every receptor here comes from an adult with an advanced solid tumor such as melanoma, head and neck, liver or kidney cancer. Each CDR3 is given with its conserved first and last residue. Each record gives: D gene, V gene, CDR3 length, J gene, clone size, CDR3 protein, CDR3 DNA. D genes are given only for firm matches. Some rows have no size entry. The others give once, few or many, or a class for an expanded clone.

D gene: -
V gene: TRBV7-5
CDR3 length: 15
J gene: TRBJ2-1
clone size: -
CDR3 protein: CVRSLGTSCLYEQFF
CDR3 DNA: TGTGTCAGAAGCTTAGGGACTAGCTGCCTCTATGAGCAGTTCTTC

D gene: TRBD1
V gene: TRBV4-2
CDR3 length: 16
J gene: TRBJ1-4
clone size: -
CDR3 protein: CASSPELGTGNEKLFF
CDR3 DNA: TGTGCCAGCAGTCCCGAGCTGGGGACAGGTAATGAAAAACTGTTTTTT

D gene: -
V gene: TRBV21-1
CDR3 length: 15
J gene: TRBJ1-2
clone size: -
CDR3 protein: CASSGPGQGDYGYTF
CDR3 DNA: TGTGCCAGCAGCGGACCTGGACAGGGCGATTATGGCTACACCTTC

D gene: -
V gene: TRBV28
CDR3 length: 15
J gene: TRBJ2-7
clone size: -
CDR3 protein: CASSPLDIRTYEQYF
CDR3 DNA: TGTGCCAGCAGTCCGTTGGATATTCGCACCTACGAGCAGTACTTC

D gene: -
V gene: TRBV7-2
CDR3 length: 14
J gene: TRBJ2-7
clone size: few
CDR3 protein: CASSPGAPHYEQYF
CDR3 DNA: TGTGCCAGCAGCCCGGGGGCCCCCCACTACGAGCAGTACTTC

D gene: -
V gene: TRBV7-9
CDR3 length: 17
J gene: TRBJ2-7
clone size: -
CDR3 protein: CASSPPVDGISSYEQYF
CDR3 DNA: TGTGCCAGCAGCCCCCCGGTGGACGGTATAAGCTCCTACGAGCAGTACTTC

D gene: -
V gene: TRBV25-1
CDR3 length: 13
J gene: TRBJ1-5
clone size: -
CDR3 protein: CASSESRSQPQHF
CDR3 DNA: TGTGCCAGCAGTGAATCGCGGTCGCAGCCCCAGCATTTT

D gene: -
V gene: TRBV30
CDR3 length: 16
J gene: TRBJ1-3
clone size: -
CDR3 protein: CAWRRQRGPSGNTIYF
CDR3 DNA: TGTGCCTGGAGGAGACAGCGGGGGCCTTCTGGAAACACCATATATTTT

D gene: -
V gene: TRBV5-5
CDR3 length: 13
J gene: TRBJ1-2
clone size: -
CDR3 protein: CASSSHQNYGYTF
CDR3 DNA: TGTGCCAGCAGCTCACACCAAAACTATGGCTACACCTTC

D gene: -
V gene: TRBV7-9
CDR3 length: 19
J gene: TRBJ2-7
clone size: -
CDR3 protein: CASSLTVMVTGKDLYEQYF
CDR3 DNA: TGTGCCAGCAGCTTAACAGTGATGGTCACAGGGAAGGACCTCTACGAGCAGTACTTC

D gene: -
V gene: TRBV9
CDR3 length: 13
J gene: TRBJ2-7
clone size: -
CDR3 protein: CASSAGDFLEQYF
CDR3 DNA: TGTGCCAGCAGCGCAGGGGACTTTCTCGAGCAGTACTTC

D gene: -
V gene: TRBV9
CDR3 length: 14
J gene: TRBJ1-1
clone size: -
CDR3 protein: CASSVVGVNTEAFF
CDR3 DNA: TGTGCCAGCAGCGTAGTAGGGGTTAACACTGAAGCTTTCTTT

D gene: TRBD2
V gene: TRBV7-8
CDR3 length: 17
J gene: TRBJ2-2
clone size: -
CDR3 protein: CASSLELAGANTGELFF
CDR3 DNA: TGTGCCAGCAGCTTAGAACTAGCGGGGGCCAACACCGGGGAGCTGTTTTTT

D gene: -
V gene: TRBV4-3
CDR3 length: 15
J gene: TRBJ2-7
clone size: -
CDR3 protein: CASSQRVNSDYEQYF
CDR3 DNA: TGCGCCAGCAGCCAACGGGTCAACTCGGACTACGAGCAGTACTTC

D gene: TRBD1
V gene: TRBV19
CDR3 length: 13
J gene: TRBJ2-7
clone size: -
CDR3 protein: CASSTRTGNEQYF
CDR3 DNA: TGTGCCAGTAGTACTCGGACAGGGAACGAGCAGTACTTC

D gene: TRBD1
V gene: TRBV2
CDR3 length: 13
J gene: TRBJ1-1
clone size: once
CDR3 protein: CASSEVDRWVAFF
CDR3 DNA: TGTGCCAGCAGTGAAGTGGACAGGTGGGTAGCTTTCTTT

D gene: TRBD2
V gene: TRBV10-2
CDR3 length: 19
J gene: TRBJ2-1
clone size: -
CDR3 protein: CALGGGASGGVGAYNEQFF
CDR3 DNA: TGCGCCCTTGGGGGAGGGGCTAGCGGGGGTGTAGGGGCCTACAATGAGCAGTTCTTC

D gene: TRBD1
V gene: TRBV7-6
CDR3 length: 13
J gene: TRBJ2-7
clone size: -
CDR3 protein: CASSLTGEDEQYF
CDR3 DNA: TGTGCCAGCAGCTTGACAGGGGAGGACGAGCAGTACTTC

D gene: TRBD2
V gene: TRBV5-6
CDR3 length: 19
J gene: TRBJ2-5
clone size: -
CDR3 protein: CASSFLPGLAGGPQETQYF
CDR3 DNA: TGTGCCAGCAGCTTCCTCCCGGGACTAGCGGGGGGGCCCCAAGAGACCCAGTACTTC

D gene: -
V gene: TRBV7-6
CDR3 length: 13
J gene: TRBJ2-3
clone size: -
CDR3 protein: CASSLFLGDTQYF
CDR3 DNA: TGTGCCAGCAGCTTATTTCTTGGGGATACGCAGTATTTT

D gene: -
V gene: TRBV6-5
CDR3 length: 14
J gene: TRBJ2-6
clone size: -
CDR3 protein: CASSQDSGANVLTF
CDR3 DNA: TGTGCCAGCAGTCAGGACTCTGGGGCCAACGTCCTGACTTTC

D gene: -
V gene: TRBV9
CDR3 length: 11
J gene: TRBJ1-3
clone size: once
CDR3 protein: CASGGTNTIYF
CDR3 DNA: TGTGCCAGCGGAGGGACAAACACCATATATTTT

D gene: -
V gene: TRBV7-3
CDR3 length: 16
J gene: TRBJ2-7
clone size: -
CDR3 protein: CASSLMLPIFPYEQYF
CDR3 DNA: TGTGCCAGCAGCTTAATGCTCCCAATATTCCCCTACGAGCAGTACTTC

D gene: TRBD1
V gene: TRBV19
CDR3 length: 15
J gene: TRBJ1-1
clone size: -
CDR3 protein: CAVRVGTVMNTEAFF
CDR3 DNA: TGTGCCGTACGAGTGGGGACAGTGATGAACACTGAAGCTTTCTTT

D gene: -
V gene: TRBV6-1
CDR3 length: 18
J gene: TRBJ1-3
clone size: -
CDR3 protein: CASSEMPVEGPSGNTIYF
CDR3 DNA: TGTGCCAGCAGTGAAATGCCCGTCGAAGGGCCCTCTGGAAACACCATATATTTT

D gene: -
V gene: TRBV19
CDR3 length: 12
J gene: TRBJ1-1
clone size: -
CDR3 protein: CASSIVDTEAFF
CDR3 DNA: TGTGCCAGTAGTATAGTGGACACTGAAGCTTTCTTT

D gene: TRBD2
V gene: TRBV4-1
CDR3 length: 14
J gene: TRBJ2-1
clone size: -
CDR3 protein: CASSHGLGAYEQFF
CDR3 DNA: TGCGCCAGCAGCCACGGACTAGGGGCCTATGAGCAGTTCTTC

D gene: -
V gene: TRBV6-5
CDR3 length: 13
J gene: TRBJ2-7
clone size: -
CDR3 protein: CASSYSQGYEQYF
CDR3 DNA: TGTGCCAGCAGTTACTCACAGGGCTACGAGCAGTACTTC

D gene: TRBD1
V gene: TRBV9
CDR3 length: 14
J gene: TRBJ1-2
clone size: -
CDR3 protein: CASSIGQGLYGYTF
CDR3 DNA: TGTGCCAGCAGCATTGGACAGGGGCTATATGGCTACACCTTC

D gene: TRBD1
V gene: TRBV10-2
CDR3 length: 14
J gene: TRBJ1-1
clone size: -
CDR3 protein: CASSETGGSVEAFF
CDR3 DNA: TGCGCCAGCAGTGAGACAGGGGGCTCGGTTGAAGCTTTCTTT

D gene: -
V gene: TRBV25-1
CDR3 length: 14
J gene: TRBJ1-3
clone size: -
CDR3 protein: CASSEGTDVNTIYF
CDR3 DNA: TGTGCCAGCAGTGAAGGGACCGACGTGAACACCATATATTTT

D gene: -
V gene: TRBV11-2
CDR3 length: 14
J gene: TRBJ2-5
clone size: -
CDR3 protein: CASSSPTSIGTQYF
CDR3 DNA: TGTGCCAGCAGCTCCCCGACGTCCATAGGGACCCAGTACTTC

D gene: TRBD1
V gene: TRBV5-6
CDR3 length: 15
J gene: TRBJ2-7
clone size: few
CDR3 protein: CASIPQTGAPHEQYF
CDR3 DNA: TGTGCCAGCATTCCCCAGACAGGGGCTCCGCACGAGCAGTACTTC

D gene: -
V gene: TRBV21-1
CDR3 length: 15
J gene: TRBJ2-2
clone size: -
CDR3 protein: CASVYSGQGTGELFF
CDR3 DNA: TGTGCCAGCGTCTACTCGGGACAGGGGACCGGGGAGCTGTTTTTT

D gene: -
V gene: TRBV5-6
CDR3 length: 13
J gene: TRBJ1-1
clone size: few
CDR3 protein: CASSLFLNTEAFF
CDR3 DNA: TGTGCCAGCAGCTTGTTCCTAAACACTGAAGCTTTCTTT

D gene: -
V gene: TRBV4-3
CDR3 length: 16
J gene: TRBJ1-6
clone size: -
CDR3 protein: CASSQDSMTGRSPLHF
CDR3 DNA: TGCGCCAGCAGCCAAGACTCAATGACAGGTCGTTCACCCCTCCACTTT

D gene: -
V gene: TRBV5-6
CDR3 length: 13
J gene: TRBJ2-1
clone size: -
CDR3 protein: CASSRVGAGGQFF
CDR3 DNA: TGTGCCAGCAGCCGGGTGGGGGCTGGGGGGCAGTTCTTC